This T cell receptor (beta chain) was retrieved from a study of T cells in Graves' hyperthyroidism and ophthalmopathy. In this sample, this clonotype turned up many times. The target antigen is unknown. Thyroid ultrasound and orbital computed tomography, with clinical symptoms and serum thyroxine and TRAb, informed diagnoses. The PBMCs studied were ones that came from approximately 9.9 ml fresh peripheral blood. Germline V lookup: CDR1 LNHDA, CDR2 SQIVND (reference sequence). The CDR3 is made up of 13 amino acids. The V end lost 5 bases, the J end lost 5 bases, and 10 bases lay between the germline ends. The study's findings and limits: With a median lead of about 6.9 months before onset, the model predicted ophthalmopathy.

Researchers took RNA transcripts and amplified the TCR beta CDR3 regions from them. HTBI primers were used for first-round RT-PCR of the TCR CDR3. One entry per CDR3 protein results from TCRdb running MiXCR on the multiplex PCR reads. Among tens of thousands of distinct CDR3 sequences listed, 49% were seen once. The clonotype was recovered from a woman aged 50 to 60 with Graves' hyperthyroidism that later progressed to Graves' ophthalmopathy. The chain employs TRBV19 and TRBJ2-1; TRBD1 is a possible D gene (6 bases). The sample consisted of blood. CDR3: CASSPRTDNEQFF. The CDR3 region has the DNA TGTGCCAGTAGTCCTCGGACAGACAATGAGCAGTTCTTC.